This T cell receptor (beta chain) was sequenced for a study of blood T cell repertoires in COVID-19. Study background: The study drew acute and convalescent COVID-19 samples from the United States, Italy and Spain. PBMCs, B-cell-depleted T cells, or T cells provided the cDNA or gDNA that made up the material.

Germline CDR1 reads MNHEY; CDR2 reads SVGAGI. V lost 5 bases and J lost 7, with 9 bases in between. The CDR3 has 13 residues. Per the original data handling: The assay estimated nucleated cells by amplifying reference gene primers. Repertoires were generated with immunoSEQ multiplex PCR, while TCRdb's copy carries only in-frame clones and drops some. The DNA gave D and trimming, while V, J and clone size come from that table. This table has 90,000 to 110,000 clones, about 86% appearing once. The sequence was collected from a man older than 75 with acute or convalescent COVID-19. This chain joins TRBV6-5 and TRBJ1-6; D uncertain. The sequencing sample was made of peripheral blood. CDR3 sequence: CASSPEFNSPLHF. CDR3 in DNA: TGTGCCAGCAGTCCGGAGTTCAATTCACCCCTCCACTTT.